This T cell receptor beta chain emerged from a study of T cells in localized non-small cell lung cancer. Between the trimmed V and J ends, which lost 5 bases and 11 bases, there was a span of 16 bases. Looked up from germline, CDR1 is SGHNT and CDR2 is YENEEA. This CDR3 has 13 amino acids. Profiled with immunoSEQ multiplex PCR; TCRdb holds only in-frame clones, not every one. The data contain roughly 61,000 clones, 75% to 85% of them singletons. The input for sequencing was PBMCs, taken before any cancer treatment. This sequence was found in a man aged 40 to 70 with stage II lung adenocarcinoma. The chain combines TRBV11-3 with TRBJ1-3; D remains ambiguous. The CDR3 DNA reads as TGTGCCAGCAGCCCACCGACCGGAGAGGCCATATATTTT. Its translation is CASSPPTGEAIYF.